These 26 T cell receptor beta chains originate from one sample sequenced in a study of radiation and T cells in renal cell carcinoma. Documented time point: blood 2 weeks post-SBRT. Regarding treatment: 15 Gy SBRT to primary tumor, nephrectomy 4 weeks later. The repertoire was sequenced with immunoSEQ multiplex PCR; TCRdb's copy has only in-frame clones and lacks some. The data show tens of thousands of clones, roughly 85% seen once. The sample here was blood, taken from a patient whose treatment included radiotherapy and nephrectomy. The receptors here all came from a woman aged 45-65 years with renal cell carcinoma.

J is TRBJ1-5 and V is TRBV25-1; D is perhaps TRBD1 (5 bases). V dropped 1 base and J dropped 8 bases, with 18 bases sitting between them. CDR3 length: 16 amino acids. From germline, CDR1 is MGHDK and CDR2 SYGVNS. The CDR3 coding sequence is TGTGCCAGCAGTGAATTCGGAGGGAGTGGGGGAGAGCCCCAGCATTTT. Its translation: CASSEFGGSGGEPQHF.

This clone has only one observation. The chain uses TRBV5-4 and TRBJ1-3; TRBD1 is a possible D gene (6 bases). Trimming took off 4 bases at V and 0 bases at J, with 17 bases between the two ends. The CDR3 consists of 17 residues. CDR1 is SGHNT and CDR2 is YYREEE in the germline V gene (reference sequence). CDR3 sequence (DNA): TGTGCCAGCAGCCCGGGGCAGGGGCCAAACTCTGGAAACACCATATATTTT. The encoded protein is CASSPGQGPNSGNTIYF.

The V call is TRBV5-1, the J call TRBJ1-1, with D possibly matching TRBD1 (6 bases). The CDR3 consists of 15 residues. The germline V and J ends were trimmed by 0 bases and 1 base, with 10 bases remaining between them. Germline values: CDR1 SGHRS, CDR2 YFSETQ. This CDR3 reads CASSLATGTNTEAFF. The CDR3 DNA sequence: TGCGCCAGCAGCTTGGCCACAGGGACGAACACTGAAGCTTTCTTT.

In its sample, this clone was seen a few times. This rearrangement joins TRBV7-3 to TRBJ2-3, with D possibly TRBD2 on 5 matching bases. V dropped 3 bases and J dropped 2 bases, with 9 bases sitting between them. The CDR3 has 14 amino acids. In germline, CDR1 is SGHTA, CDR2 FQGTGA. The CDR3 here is CASSFSAATDTQYF. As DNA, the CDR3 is TGTGCCAGCAGCTTTTCAGCGGCCACAGATACGCAGTATTTT.

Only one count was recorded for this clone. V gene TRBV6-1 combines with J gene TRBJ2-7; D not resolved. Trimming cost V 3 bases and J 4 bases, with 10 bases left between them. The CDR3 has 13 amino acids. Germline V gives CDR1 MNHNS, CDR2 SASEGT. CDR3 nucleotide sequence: TGTGCCAGCAGTGACCCGCCTGCGTACGAGCAGTACTTC. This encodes CASSDPPAYEQYF.

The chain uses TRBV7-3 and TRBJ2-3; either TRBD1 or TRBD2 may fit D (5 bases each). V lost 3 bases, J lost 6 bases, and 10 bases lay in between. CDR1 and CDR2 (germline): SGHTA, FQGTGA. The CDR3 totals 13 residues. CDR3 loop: CASSFNRGDTQYF. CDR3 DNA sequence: TGTGCCAGCAGCTTTAACCGGGGCGATACGCAGTATTTT.

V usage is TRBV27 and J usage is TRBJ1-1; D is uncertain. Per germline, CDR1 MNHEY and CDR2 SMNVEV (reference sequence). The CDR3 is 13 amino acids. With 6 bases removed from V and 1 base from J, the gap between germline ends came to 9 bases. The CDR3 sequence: CASSLSRNTEAFF. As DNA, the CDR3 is TGTGCCAGCAGCCTCTCCAGGAACACTGAAGCTTTCTTT.

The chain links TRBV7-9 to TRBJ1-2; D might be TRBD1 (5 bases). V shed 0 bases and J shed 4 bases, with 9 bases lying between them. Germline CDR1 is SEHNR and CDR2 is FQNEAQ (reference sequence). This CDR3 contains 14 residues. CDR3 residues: CASSLAGGPYGYTF. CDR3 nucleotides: TGTGCCAGCAGCTTAGCGGGGGGTCCCTATGGCTACACCTTC.

The CDR3 loop is CASTPRTETHEKLFF. CDR3 DNA: TGTGCCAGCACCCCACGGACAGAAACCCATGAAAAACTGTTTTTT. The J gene is TRBJ1-4, the V gene TRBV6-6; D perhaps matches TRBD1 (6 bases). The CDR3 is made up of 15 amino acids. CDR1 and CDR2 from the germline V gene are MNHNY and SVGAGI (reference sequence). V was pared by 7 bases and J by 6 bases, with 18 bases between.

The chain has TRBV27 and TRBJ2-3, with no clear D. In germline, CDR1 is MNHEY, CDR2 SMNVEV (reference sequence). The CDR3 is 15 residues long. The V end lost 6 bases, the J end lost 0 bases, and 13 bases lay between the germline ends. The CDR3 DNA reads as TGTGCCAGCAGGATGGACCGCCGCAGCACAGATACGCAGTATTTT. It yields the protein CASRMDRRSTDTQYF.

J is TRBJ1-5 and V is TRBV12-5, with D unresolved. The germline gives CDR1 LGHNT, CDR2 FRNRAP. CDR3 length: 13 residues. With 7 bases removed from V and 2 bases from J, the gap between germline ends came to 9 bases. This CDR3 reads CASAPHGNQPQHF. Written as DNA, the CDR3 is TGTGCTAGTGCCCCCCACGGCAATCAGCCCCAGCATTTT. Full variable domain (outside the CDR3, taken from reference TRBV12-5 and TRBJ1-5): DARVTQTPRHKVTEMGQEVTMRCQPILGHNTVFWYRQTMMQGLELLAYFRNRAPLDDSGMPKDRFSAEMPDATLATLKIQPSEPRDSAVYFCASAPHGNQPQHFGDGTRLSIL.

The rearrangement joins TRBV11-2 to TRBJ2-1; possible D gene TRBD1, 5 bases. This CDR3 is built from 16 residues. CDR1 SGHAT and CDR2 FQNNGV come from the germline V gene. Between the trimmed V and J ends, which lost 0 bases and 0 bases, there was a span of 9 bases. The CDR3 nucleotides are TGTGCCAGCAGCTTAGAACAGGTAAGCTCCTACAATGAGCAGTTCTTC. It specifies CASSLEQVSSYNEQFF.

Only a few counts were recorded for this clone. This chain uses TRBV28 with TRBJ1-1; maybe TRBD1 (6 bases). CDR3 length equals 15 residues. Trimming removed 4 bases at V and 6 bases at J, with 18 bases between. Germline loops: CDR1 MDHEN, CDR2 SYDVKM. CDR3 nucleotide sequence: TGTGCCAGCAGTTCAGACAGGCGTGAACTCGCTGAAGCTTTCTTT. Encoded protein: CASSSDRRELAEAFF.

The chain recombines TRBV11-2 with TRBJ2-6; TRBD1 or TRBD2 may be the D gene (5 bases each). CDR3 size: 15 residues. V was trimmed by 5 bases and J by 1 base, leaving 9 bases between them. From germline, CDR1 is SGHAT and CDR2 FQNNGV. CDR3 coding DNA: TGTGCCAGCAGCCGTTGGGGGTCTGGGGCCAACGTCCTGACTTTC. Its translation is CASSRWGSGANVLTF.

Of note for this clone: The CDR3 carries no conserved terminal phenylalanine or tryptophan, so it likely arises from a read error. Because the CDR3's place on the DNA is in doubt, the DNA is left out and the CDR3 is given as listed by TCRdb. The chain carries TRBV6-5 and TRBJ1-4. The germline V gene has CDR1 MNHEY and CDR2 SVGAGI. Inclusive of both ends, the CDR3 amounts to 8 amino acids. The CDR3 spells CASSTINL.

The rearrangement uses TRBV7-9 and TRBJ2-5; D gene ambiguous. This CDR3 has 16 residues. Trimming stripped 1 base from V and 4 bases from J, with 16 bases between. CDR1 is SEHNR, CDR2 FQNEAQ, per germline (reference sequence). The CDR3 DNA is TGTGCCAGCAGCTTAGAGTTTCTCTGGACGGGAGAGACCCAGTACTTC. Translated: CASSLEFLWTGETQYF.

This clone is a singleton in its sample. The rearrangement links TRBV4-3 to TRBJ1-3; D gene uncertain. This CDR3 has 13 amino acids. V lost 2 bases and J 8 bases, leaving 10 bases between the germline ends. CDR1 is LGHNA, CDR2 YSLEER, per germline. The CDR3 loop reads CASSQKRDDTIYF. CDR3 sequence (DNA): TGCGCCAGCAGCCAAAAGAGAGACGACACCATATATTTT.

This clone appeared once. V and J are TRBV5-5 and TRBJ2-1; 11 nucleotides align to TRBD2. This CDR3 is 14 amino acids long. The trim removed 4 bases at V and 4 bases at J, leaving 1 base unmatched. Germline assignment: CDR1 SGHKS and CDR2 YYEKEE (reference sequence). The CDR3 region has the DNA TGTGCCAGCAGCAGGACTAGCGGGTACAATGAGCAGTTCTTC. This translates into CASSRTSGYNEQFF.

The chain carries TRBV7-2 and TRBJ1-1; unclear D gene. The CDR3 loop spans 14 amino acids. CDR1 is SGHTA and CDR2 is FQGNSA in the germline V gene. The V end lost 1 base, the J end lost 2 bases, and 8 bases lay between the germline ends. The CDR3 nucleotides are TGTGCCAGCAGCTTAGGGGTAGCAAACACTGAAGCTTTCTTT. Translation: CASSLGVANTEAFF.

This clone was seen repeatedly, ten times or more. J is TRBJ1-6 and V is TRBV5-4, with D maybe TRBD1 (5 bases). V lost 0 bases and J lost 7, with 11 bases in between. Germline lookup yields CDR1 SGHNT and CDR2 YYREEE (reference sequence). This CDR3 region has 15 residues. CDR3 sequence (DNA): TGTGCCAGCAGCTTGGTAGGGGACGCCAATTCACCCCTCCACTTT. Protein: CASSLVGDANSPLHF.

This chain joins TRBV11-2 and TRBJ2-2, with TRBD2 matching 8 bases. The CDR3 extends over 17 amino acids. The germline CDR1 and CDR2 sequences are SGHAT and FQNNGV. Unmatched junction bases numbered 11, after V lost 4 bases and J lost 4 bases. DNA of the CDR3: TGTGCCAGCAGCTCCCCCCGGGGGGGGAGCGGCACCGGGGAGCTGTTTTTT. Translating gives CASSSPRGGSGTGELFF.

This chain's CDR3 is CASSSLPAYEQYF. The DNA of the CDR3 is TGTGCCAGCAGTAGTCTTCCTGCCTACGAGCAGTACTTC. The chain couples TRBV6-5 to TRBJ2-7, with unresolved D. This CDR3 has 13 amino acids. Trimming shortened V by 5 bases and J by 2 bases, and 10 bases separated the two germline ends. Germline V gene sequence: CDR1 MNHEY, CDR2 SVGAGI.

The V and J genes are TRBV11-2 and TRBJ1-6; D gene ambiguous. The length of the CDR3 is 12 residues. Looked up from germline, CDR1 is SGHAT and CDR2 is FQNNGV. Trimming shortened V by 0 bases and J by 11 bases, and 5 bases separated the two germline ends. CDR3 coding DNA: TGTGCCAGCAGCTTAGATCAAACACCCCTCCACTTT. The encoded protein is CASSLDQTPLHF.

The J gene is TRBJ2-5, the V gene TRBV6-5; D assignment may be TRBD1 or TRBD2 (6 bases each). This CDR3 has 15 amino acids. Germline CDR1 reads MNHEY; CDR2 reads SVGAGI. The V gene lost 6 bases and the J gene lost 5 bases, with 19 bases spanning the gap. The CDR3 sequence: CASSYEPGAWETQYF. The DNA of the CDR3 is TGTGCCAGCAGCTACGAACCGGGGGCATGGGAGACCCAGTACTTC.

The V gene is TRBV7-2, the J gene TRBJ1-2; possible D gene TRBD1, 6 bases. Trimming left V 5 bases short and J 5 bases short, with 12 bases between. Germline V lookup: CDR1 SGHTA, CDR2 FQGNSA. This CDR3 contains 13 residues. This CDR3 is CASSPQGSYGYTF. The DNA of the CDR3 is TGTGCCAGCAGCCCCCAGGGGTCTTATGGCTACACCTTC.

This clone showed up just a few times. The CDR3 protein is CASSLTGFNQPQHF. CDR3 DNA sequence: TGTGCCAGCAGTTTGACAGGGTTCAATCAGCCCCAGCATTTT. This chain uses TRBV28 with TRBJ1-5, with TRBD1 identical over 7 bases. The length of the CDR3 is 14 residues. Trimming cost V 3 bases and J 3 bases; bases outside gene matches: 2. Germline values: CDR1 MDHEN, CDR2 SYDVKM. Complete variable domain (other parts from reference TRBV28 and TRBJ1-5): DVKVTQSSRYLVKRTGEKVFLECVQDMDHENMFWYRQDPGLGLRLIYFSYDVKMKEKGDIPEGYSVSREKKERFSLILESASTNQTSMYLCASSLTGFNQPQHFGDGTRLSIL.